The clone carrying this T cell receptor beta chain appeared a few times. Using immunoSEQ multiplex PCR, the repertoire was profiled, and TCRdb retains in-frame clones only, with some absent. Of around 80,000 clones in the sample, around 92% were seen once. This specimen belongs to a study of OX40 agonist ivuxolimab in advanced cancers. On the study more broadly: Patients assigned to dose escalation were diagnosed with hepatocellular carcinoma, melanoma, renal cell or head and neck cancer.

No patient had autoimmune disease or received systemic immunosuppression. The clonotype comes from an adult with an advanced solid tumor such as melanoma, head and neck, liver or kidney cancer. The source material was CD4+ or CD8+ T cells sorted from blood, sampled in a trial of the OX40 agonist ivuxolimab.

The CDR3 protein is CATSEDNEQFF. CDR3 sequence (DNA): TGTGCCACCAGCGAAGACAATGAGCAGTTCTTC. The rearrangement links TRBV15 to TRBJ2-1; unclear D gene. The length of the CDR3 is 11 residues. The germline V gene encodes CDR1 LNHNV and CDR2 YYDKDF (reference sequence). V lost 5 bases and J lost 5, with 4 bases in between.